This T cell receptor (beta chain) was recorded in a study of blood T cell repertoires in COVID-19. Study summary: Samples came from the United States, Italy and Spain, spanning acute and convalescent COVID-19. T cells, B-cell-depleted T cells, or PBMCs supplied cDNA or gDNA.

With 0 bases removed from V and 7 bases from J, the gap between germline ends came to 18 bases. Germline loops: CDR1 LGHDT, CDR2 YNNKEL (reference sequence). CDR3 length: 16 amino acids. Original methodology: The authors estimated nucleated cell counts from reference gene primer amplification. Only in-frame clones appear in the TCRdb table, and some are missing; sequencing was by immunoSEQ multiplex PCR. V, J and clone size reflect that table, while D and trimming were determined from the DNA. The sample contains 200,000 to 300,000 clones, about 93% of which appear only once. Patients at the Seattle site were enrolled during active infection and followed longitudinally.

Sequenced input: peripheral blood. This sequence originates from a man aged 30-40 years with COVID-19, enrolled during active disease. V usage is TRBV3-1 (or the pseudogene TRBV3-2) and J usage is TRBJ2-5; the D gene is possibly TRBD2 (6 bases). The CDR3 loop reads CASSQDRGAERATQYF. CDR3 DNA sequence: TGTGCCAGCAGCCAAGATAGGGGAGCAGAGCGGGCGACCCAGTACTTC.